These 2 T cell receptor beta chains were sequenced from one sample in a study of technical replicates of blood from a few donors. The protocol was immunoSEQ multiplex PCR, while the TCRdb copy is restricted to in-frame clones and leaves out a portion. The table lists 55,000 to 75,000 clones, 91% of them singletons, with 3% to 4% in the top ten. The sequencing input was PBMCs. The receptors were sampled from a human donor in good health. Some clones in this sample may be carry-over from other donors' samples.

The rearrangement uses TRBV18 and TRBJ2-5; 9 positions agree with TRBD2. Germline V lookup: CDR1 KGHSH, CDR2 LQKENI. Unmatched junction bases numbered 6, after V lost 3 bases and J lost 4 bases. CDR3 length equals 15 residues. The CDR3 coding sequence is TGTGCCAGCTCACCGTCTAGCGGGAATTTAGAGACCCAGTACTTC. Residues: CASSPSSGNLETQYF.

The V gene is TRBV5-1, the J gene TRBJ1-1, with D tentatively TRBD1 (5 bases). V was cut by 4 bases and J by 7 bases, with 14 bases left in between. Germline CDR1 and CDR2: SGHRS and YFSETQ. The CDR3 sequence is 13 residues long. CDR3 DNA sequence: TGCGCCAGCAGCGGGCAAGGGGTGGGTGAAGCTTTCTTT. Protein: CASSGQGVGEAFF.